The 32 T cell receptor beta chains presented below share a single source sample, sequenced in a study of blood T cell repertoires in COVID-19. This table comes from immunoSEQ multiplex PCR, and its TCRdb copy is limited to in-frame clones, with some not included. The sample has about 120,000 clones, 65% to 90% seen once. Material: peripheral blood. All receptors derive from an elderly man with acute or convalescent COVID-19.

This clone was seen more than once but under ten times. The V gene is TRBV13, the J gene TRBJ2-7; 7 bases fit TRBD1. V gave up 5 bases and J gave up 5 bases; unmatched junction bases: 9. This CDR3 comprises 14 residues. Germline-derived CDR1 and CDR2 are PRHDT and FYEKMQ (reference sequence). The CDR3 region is CASSEAGTADEQYF. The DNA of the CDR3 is TGTGCCAGCAGCGAGGCCGGGACAGCCGACGAGCAGTACTTC.

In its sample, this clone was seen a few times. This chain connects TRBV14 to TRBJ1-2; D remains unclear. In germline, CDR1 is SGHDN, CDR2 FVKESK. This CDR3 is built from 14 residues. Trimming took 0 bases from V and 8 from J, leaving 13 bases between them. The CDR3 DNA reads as TGTGCCAGCAGCCAAGATTCGGCGGGGTCGGGCTACACCTTC. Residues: CASSQDSAGSGYTF.

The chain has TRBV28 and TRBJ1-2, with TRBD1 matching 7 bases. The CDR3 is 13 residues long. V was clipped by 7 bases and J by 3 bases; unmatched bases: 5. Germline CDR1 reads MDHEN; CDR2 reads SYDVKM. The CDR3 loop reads CASTVRGYYGYTF. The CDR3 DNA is TGTGCCAGCACGGTCAGGGGGTACTATGGCTACACCTTC.

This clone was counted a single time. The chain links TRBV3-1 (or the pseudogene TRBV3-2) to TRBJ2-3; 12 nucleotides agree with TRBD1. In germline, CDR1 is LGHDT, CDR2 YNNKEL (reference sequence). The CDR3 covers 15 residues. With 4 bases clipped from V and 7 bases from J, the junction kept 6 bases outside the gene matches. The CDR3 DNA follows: TGTGCCAGCAGCCGTCCGGGACAGGGGGCATATACGCAGTATTTT. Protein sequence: CASSRPGQGAYTQYF.

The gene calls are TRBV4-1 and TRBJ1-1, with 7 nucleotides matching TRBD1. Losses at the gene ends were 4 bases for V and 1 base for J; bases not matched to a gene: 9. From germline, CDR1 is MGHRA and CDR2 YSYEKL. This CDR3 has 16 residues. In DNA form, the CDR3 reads TGCGCCAGCAGCCCCAGACAGGGTAACTGGAACACTGAAGCTTTCTTT. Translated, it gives CASSPRQGNWNTEAFF.

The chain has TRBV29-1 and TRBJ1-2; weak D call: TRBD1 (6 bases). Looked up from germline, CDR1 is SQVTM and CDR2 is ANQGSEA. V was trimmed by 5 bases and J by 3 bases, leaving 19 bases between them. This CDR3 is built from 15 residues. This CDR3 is CSVPPPTGSHYGYTF. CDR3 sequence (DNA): TGCAGCGTTCCACCCCCCACAGGGTCCCACTATGGCTACACCTTC.

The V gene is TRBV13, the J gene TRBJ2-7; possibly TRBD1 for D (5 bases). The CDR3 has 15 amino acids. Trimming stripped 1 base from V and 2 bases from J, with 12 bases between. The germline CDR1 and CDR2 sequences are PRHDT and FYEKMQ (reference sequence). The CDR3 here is CASSLEKGQAYEQYF. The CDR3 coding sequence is TGTGCCAGCAGCTTAGAGAAGGGGCAAGCCTACGAGCAGTACTTC. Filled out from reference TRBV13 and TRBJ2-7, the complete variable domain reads AAGVIQSPRHLIKEKRETATLKCYPIPRHDTVYWYQQGPGQDPQFLISFYEKMQSDKGSIPDRFSAQQFSDYHSELNMSSLELGDSALYFCASSLEKGQAYEQYFGPGTRLTVT.

The CDR3 bases are TGTGCCAGCAGTGACCAGGGGGCAGGCTATGGCTACACCTTC. Translating it yields CASSDQGAGYGYTF. The chain combines TRBV6-1 with TRBJ1-2, with 8 bases matching TRBD1. This CDR3 has 14 amino acids. V was clipped by 3 bases and J by 4 bases; unmatched bases: 4. Germline CDR1 reads MNHNS; CDR2 reads SASEGT.

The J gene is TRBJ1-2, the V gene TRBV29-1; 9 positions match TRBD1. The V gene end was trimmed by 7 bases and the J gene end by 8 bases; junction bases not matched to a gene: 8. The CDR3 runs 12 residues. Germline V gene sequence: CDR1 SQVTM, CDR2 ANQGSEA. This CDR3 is CSGRQGGGGYTF. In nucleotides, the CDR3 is TGCAGCGGACGACAGGGGGGAGGGGGCTACACCTTC.

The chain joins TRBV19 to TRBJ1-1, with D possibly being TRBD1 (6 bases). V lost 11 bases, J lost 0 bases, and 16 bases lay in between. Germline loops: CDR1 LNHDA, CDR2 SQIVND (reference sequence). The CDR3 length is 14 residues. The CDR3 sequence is CAARGRGMNTEAFF. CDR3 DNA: TGTGCCGCCAGGGGTCGGGGTATGAACACTGAAGCTTTCTTT.

The CDR3 DNA is TGTGCCAGCAGCCAAGGGGGAGGGGATTCTCGTAGTGAGCAGTTCTTC. It specifies CASSQGGGDSRSEQFF. The chain joins TRBV14 to TRBJ2-1; 7 positions match TRBD2. V lost 1 base, J lost 9 bases, and 12 bases stayed unmatched. CDR1 is SGHDN and CDR2 is FVKESK in the germline V gene. The CDR3 consists of 16 residues.

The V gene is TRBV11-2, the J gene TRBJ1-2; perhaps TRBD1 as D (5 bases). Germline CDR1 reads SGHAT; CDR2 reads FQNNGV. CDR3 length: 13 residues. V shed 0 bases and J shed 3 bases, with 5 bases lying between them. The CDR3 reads CASSLDRDYGYTF. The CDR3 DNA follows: TGTGCCAGCAGCTTAGACAGGGACTATGGCTACACCTTC. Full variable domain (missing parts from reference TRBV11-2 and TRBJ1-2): EAGVAQSPRYKIIEKRQSVAFWCNPISGHATLYWYQQILGQGPKLLIQFQNNGVVDDSQLPKDRFSAERLKGVDSTLKIQPAKLEDSAVYLCASSLDRDYGYTFGSGTRLTVV.

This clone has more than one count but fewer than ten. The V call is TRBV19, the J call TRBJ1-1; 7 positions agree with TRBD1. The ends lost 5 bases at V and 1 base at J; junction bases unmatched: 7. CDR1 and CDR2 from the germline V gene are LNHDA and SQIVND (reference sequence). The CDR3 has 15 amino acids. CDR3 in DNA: TGTGCCAGTAGTCAACCTCAGGGGGGGAACACTGAAGCTTTCTTT. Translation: CASSQPQGGNTEAFF.

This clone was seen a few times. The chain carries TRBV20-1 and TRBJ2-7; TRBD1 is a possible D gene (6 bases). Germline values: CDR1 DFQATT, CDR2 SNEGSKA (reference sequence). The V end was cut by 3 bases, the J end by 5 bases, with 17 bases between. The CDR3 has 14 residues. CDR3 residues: CSASRQGLINEQYF. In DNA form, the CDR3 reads TGCAGTGCTAGTAGGCAGGGGCTTATCAACGAGCAGTACTTC.

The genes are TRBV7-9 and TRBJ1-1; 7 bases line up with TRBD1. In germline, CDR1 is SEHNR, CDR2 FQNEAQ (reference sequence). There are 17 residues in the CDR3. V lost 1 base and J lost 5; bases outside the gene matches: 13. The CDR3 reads CASSLDILTGYATEAFF. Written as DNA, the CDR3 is TGTGCCAGCAGCTTAGATATCCTGACAGGGTATGCTACTGAAGCTTTCTTT.

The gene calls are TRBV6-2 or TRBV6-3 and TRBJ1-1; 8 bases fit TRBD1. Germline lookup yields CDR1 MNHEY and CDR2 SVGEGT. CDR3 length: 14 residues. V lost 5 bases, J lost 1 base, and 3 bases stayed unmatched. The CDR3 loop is CASSNGQGNTEAFF. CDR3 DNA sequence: TGTGCCAGCAGTAATGGACAGGGGAACACTGAAGCTTTCTTT.

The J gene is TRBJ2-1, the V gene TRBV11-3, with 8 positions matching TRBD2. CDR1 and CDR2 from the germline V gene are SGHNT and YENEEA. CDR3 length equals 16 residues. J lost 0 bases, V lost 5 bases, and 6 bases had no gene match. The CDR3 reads CASSPSGWSSYNEQFF. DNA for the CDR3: TGTGCCAGCAGCCCTAGCGGGTGGAGCTCCTACAATGAGCAGTTCTTC.

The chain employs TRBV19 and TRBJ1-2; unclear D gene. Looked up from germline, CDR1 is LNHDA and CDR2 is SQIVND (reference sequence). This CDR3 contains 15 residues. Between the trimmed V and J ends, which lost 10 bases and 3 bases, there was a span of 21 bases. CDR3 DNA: TGTGCCACCCTCCTGAGCTCGACCGGGGACTATGGCTACACCTTC. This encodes CATLLSSTGDYGYTF.

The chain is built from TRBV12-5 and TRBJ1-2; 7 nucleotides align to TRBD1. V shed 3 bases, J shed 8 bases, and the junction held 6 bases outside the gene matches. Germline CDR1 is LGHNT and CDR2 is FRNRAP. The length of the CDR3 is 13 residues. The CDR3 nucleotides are TGTGCTAGTGGTTTAGGAGGGGGCTGGGGCTACACCTTC. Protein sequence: CASGLGGGWGYTF. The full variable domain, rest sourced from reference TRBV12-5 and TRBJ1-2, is DARVTQTPRHKVTEMGQEVTMRCQPILGHNTVFWYRQTMMQGLELLAYFRNRAPLDDSGMPKDRFSAEMPDATLATLKIQPSEPRDSAVYFCASGLGGGWGYTFGSGTRLTVV.

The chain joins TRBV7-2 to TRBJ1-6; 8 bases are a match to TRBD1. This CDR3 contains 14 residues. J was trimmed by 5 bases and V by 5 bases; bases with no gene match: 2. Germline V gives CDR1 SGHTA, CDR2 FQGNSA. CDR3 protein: CASSLQGDNSPLHF. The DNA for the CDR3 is TGTGCCAGCAGCCTACAGGGGGATAATTCACCCCTCCACTTT. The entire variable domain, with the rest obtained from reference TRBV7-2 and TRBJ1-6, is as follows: GAGVSQSPSNKVTEKGKDVELRCDPISGHTALYWYRQSLGQGLEFLIYFQGNSAPDKSGLPSDRFSAERTGGSVSTLTIQRTQQEDSAVYLCASSLQGDNSPLHFGNGTRLTVT.

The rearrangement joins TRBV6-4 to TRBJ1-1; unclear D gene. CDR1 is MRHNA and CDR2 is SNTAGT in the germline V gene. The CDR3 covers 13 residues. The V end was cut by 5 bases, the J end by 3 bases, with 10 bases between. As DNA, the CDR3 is TGTGCCAGCAGTTCAGACATCCACACTGAAGCTTTCTTT. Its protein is CASSSDIHTEAFF.

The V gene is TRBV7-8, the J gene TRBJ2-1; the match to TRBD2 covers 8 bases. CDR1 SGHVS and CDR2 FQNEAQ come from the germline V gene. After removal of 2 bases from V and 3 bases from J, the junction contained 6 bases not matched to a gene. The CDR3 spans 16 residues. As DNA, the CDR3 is TGTGCCAGCAGCTTAAGGCGGGAGGCCATCTACAATGAGCAGTTCTTC. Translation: CASSLRREAIYNEQFF.

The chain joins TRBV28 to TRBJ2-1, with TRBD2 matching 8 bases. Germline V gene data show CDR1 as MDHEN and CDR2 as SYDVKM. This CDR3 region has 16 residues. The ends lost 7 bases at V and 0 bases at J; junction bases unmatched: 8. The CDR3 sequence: CASTTSGPGSYNEQFF. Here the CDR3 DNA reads TGTGCCAGCACCACTAGCGGTCCCGGCTCCTACAATGAGCAGTTCTTC.

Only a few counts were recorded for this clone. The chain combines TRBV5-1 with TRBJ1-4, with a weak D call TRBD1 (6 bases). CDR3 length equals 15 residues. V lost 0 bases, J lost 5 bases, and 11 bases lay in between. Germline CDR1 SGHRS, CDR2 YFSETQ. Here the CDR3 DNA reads TGCGCCAGCAGCTTGGGACAGGTTGAAAATGAAAAACTGTTTTTT. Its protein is CASSLGQVENEKLFF.

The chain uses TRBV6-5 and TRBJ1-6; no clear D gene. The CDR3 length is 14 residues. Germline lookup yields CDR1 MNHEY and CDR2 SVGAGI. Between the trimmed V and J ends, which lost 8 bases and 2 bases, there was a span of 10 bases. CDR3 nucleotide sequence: TGTGCCAGCGAGGGCATCACCTATAATTCACCCCTCCACTTT. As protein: CASEGITYNSPLHF.

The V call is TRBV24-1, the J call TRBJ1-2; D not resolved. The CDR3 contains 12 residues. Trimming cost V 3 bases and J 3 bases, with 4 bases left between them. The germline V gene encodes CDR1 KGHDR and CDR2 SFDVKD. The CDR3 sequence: CATSDPDYGYTF. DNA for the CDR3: TGTGCCACCAGTGATCCCGACTATGGCTACACCTTC.

The CDR3 sequence is CASSLASGEIYEQYF. CDR3 nucleotides: TGCGCCAGCAGCTTGGCCTCAGGGGAAATCTACGAGCAGTACTTC. The chain links TRBV5-1 to TRBJ2-7; tentatively, D is TRBD1 (6 bases). Between the trimmed V and J ends, which lost 0 bases and 3 bases, there was a span of 13 bases. CDR1 is SGHRS and CDR2 is YFSETQ in the germline V gene. This CDR3 contains 15 residues.

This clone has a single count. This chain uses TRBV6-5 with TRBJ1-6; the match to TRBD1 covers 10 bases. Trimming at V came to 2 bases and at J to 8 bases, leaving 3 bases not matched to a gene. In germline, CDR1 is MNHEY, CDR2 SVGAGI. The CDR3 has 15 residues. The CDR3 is CASSYTTGGDSPLHF. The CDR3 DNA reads TGTGCCAGCAGTTACACGACAGGGGGCGATTCACCCCTCCACTTT.

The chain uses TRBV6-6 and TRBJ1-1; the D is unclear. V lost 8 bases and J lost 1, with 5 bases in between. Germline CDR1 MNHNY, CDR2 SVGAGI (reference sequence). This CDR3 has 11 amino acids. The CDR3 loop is CASSGNTEAFF. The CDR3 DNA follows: TGTGCCAGCTCGGGGAACACTGAAGCTTTCTTT.

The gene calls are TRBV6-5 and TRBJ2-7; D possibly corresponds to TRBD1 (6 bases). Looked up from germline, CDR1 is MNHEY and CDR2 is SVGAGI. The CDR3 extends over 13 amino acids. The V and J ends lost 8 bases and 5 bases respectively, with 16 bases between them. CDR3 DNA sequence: TGTGCCAGCTCCTTATTGGCAGGGGACGAGCAGTACTTC. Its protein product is CASSLLAGDEQYF.

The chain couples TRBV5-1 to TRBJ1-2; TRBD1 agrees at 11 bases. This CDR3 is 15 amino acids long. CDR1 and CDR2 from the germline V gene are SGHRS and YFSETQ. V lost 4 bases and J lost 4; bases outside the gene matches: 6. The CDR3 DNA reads TGCGCCAGCAGCCAAACCGGGACAGGGGGCTATGGCTACACCTTC. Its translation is CASSQTGTGGYGYTF. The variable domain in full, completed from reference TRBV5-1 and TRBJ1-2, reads KAGVTQTPRYLIKTRGQQVTLSCSPISGHRSVSWYQQTPGQGLQFLFEYFSETQRNKGNFPGRFSGRQFSNSRSEMNVSTLELGDSALYLCASSQTGTGGYGYTFGSGTRLTVV.

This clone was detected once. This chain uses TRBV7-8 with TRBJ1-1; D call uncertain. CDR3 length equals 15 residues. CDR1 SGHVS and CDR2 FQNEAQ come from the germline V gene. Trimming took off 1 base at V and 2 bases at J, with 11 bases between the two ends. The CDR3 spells CASSLDSGPNTEAFF. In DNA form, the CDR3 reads TGTGCCAGCAGCTTAGATTCCGGTCCAAACACTGAAGCTTTCTTT.